The source of this T cell receptor (beta chain) is a study of vaccination and CD4 T cells after COVID-19. Study in general: Overlapping spike peptides of SARS-CoV-2, HCoV-NL63, HCoV-OC43 and HCoV-229E stimulated the cells.

Sequencing of cultured CD4+ T cell DNA used the Oncomine TCR Beta short-read assay. Genomic DNA was isolated from CD4+ T cells that had been cultured. Each CDR3 protein gets one entry after TCRdb re-called the PCR reads with MiXCR. The sample consists of tens of thousands of distinct CDR3 sequences, roughly 44% of them appearing once. This CDR3 is built from 15 residues. Trimming removed 6 bases at V and 7 bases at J, with 16 bases between. This clonotype was found a few times. Its antigen is unidentified. Specified treatment: roughly 11-day PBMC culture with coronavirus spike peptide pools or control peptides (ViraFEST assay). Healthy vaccine recipients had no prior SARS-CoV-2 infection, shown by negative nucleocapsid antibodies before and after vaccination.

The TCR was taken from a human donor who received a COVID-19 vaccine. This specimen was CD4+ T cells from blood, cultured in vitro, taken before SARS-CoV-2 vaccination. This chain uses TRBV12-3 or TRBV12-4 with TRBJ1-6, with a possible D match to TRBD1 (6 bases). CDR3 nucleotides: TGTGCCAGCAGCCGTCGGGGGCTGGGAAATTCACCCCTCCACTTT. Amino acids: CASSRRGLGNSPLHF.